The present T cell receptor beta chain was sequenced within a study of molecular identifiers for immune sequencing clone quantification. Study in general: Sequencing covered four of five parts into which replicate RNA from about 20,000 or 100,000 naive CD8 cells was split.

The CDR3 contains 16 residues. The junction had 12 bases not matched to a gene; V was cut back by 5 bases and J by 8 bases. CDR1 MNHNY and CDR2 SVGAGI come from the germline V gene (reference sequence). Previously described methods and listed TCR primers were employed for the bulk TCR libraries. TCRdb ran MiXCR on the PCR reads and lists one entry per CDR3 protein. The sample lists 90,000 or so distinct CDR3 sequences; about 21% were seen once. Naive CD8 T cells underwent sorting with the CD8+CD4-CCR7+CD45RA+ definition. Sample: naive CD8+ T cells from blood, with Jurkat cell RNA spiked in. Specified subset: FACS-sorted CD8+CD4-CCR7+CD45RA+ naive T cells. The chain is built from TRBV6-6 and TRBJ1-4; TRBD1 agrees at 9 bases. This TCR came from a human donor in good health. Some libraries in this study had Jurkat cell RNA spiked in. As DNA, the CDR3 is TGTGCCAGCAGTGTCTCTAGGACAGGGGTGAGCGAAAAACTGTTTTTT. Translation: CASSVSRTGVSEKLFF.